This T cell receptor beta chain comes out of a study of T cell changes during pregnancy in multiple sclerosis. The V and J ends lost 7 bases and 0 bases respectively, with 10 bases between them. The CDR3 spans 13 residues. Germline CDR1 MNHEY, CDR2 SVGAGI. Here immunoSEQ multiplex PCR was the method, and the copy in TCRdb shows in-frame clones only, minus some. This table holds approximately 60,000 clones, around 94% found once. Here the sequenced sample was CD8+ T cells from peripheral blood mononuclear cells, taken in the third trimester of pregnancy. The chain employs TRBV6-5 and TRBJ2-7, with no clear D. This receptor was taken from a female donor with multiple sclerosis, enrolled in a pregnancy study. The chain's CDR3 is CASKVTASYEQYF. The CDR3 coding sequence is TGTGCCAGCAAGGTCACAGCCTCCTACGAGCAGTACTTC.